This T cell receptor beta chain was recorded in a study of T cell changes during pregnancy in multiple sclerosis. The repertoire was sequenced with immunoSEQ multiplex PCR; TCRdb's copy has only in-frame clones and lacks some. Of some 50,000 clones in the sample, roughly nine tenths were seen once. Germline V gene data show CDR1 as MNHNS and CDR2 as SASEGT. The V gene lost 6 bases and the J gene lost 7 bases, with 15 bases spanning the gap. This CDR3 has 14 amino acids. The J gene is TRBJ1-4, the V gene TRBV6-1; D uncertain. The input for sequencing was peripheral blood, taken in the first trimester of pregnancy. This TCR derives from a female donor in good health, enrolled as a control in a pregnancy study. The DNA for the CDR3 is TGTGCCAGCAGGGCAGCAGCCCCGGGTGAAAAACTGTTTTTT. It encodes CASRAAAPGEKLFF.